Each of the 24 T cell receptor beta chains below was sequenced from the same sample in a study of identifying expanded T cells in peripheral blood. Some clones are missing from TCRdb's copy, which holds only in-frame ones; the method was immunoSEQ multiplex PCR. The sample consists of 95,000 to 100,000 clones, approximately 90% of them appearing once. What was sequenced was blood. These receptors all stem from a person between 18 and 75 years old in good health.

This rearrangement joins TRBV2 to TRBJ1-4; TRBD1 agrees at 11 bases. The germline V gene has CDR1 SNHLY and CDR2 FYNNEI. The CDR3 contains 15 residues. The trim removed 6 bases at V and 7 bases at J, leaving 7 bases unmatched. CDR3 region: CASSLGQGAFEKLFF. The CDR3 region has the DNA TGTGCCAGCAGCCTAGGACAGGGGGCCTTTGAAAAACTGTTTTTT.

The gene calls are TRBV5-6 and TRBJ2-7; D assignment may be TRBD1 or TRBD2 (6 bases each). The CDR3 is 15 amino acids. Trimming shortened V by 4 bases and J by 2 bases, and 16 bases separated the two germline ends. Germline V gives CDR1 SGHDT, CDR2 YYEEEE. This chain's CDR3 is CASSRSRGVTYEQYF. As DNA, the CDR3 is TGTGCCAGCAGCCGTAGTAGGGGGGTCACCTACGAGCAGTACTTC.

The rearrangement joins TRBV7-2 to TRBJ2-7; TRBD2 matches at 10 bases. Trimming cost V 5 bases and J 6 bases; bases outside gene matches: 7. There are 14 residues in the CDR3. The germline gives CDR1 SGHTA, CDR2 FQGNSA. The CDR3 protein is CASSRGLAGAEQYF. CDR3 nucleotide sequence: TGTGCCAGCAGCAGGGGTCTAGCGGGGGCCGAGCAGTACTTC.

The V and J genes are TRBV6-6 and TRBJ2-5; D may correspond to TRBD1 or TRBD2 (5 bases each). Germline CDR1 and CDR2: MNHNY and SVGAGI (reference sequence). Trimming removed 4 bases at V and 1 base at J, with 16 bases between. CDR3 length equals 16 residues. In DNA, the CDR3 is TGTGCCAGCAGTTCCCCCGGGACCGCGATCCAAGAGACCCAGTACTTC. Translation gives CASSSPGTAIQETQYF.

The chain employs TRBV11-2 and TRBJ2-5; 11 bases align to TRBD1. Germline V gene sequence: CDR1 SGHAT, CDR2 FQNNGV. There are 15 residues in the CDR3. V lost 5 bases and J lost 7; bases outside the gene matches: 9. In DNA, the CDR3 is TGTGCCAGCAGCCCCGGACAGGGGGCGACGAGGACCCAGTACTTC. It codes for CASSPGQGATRTQYF.

CDR3: CASSLLYSGTSYEQYF. DNA of the CDR3: TGTGCCAGCAGCTTACTCTATAGCGGGACGTCCTACGAGCAGTACTTC. The rearrangement uses TRBV7-2 and TRBJ2-7; 8 nucleotides line up with TRBD2. Germline V CDR1 and CDR2: SGHTA, FQGNSA. This CDR3 is 16 amino acids long. V lost 2 bases to trimming and J lost 1 base; unmatched junction nucleotides: 7.

The rearrangement links TRBV29-1 to TRBJ2-6; D not certain. This CDR3 is 15 amino acids long. The V and J ends lost 5 bases and 0 bases respectively, with 11 bases between them. CDR1 and CDR2 from the germline V gene are SQVTM and ANQGSEA. CDR3 sequence reads: CSVWERSSGANVLTF. Written as DNA, the CDR3 is TGCAGCGTTTGGGAACGGTCCTCTGGGGCCAACGTCCTGACTTTC.

The table lists this clone with a few counts. The genes are TRBV19 and TRBJ2-4; 10 bases are a match to TRBD2. The length of the CDR3 is 15 residues. CDR1 and CDR2 from the germline V gene are LNHDA and SQIVND (reference sequence). Trimming cost V 6 bases and J 6 bases; bases outside gene matches: 8. CDR3 nucleotide sequence: TGTGCCAGTAGAAAGCGGGGGGGCCAGGGAAACATTCAGTACTTC. Protein product: CASRKRGGQGNIQYF.

This rearrangement joins TRBV28 to TRBJ2-4, with a possible D match to TRBD2 (5 bases). V lost 7 bases, J lost 4 bases, and 14 bases lay in between. The CDR3 sequence is 14 residues long. Germline values: CDR1 MDHEN, CDR2 SYDVKM. DNA of the CDR3: TGTGCCAGCACAGAGCGGTCCGGGAAAAACATTCAGTACTTC. Protein product: CASTERSGKNIQYF.

This sequence joins TRBV2 and TRBJ1-1; D ambiguous. The germline V gene has CDR1 SNHLY and CDR2 FYNNEI. This CDR3 has 14 residues. The V and J ends lost 7 bases and 5 bases respectively, with 17 bases between them. CDR3 in DNA: TGTGCCAGCACCTTGTGGGCGGGAAAGACTGAAGCTTTCTTT. This gives the protein CASTLWAGKTEAFF.

This clone was counted at least ten times. The chain couples TRBV5-6 to TRBJ2-2; no reliable D call. This CDR3 region has 14 residues. Germline V gene lookup returns CDR1 SGHDT and CDR2 YYEEEE. V was clipped by 0 bases and J by 1 base, with 4 bases between them. The CDR3 region is CASSLGLNTGELFF. The CDR3 nucleotides are TGTGCCAGCAGCTTGGGTCTGAACACCGGGGAGCTGTTTTTT.

The chain recombines TRBV11-2 with TRBJ1-1; D not resolved. The CDR3 spans 13 residues. Trimming left V 3 bases short and J 1 base short, with 6 bases between. CDR1 and CDR2 from the germline V gene are SGHAT and FQNNGV. The CDR3 loop reads CASSFAQNTEAFF. The CDR3 region has the DNA TGTGCCAGCAGCTTCGCCCAGAACACTGAAGCTTTCTTT.

For this clone: The sample contains more than one DNA sequence encoding this CDR3. V and J are TRBV5-1 and TRBJ1-1; possible D gene TRBD1, 6 bases. The CDR3 is 14 residues long. The germline V gene has CDR1 SGHRS and CDR2 YFSETQ. Trimming removed 0 bases at V and 0 bases at J, with 6 bases between. CDR3 protein: CASSLDRVNTEAFF. DNA of the CDR3: TGCGCCAGCAGCTTGGACAGGGTGAACACTGAAGCTTTCTTT.

The rearrangement uses TRBV11-1 and TRBJ2-7; D unclear. V lost 4 bases to trimming and J lost 3 bases, with 10 bases between them. CDR1 and CDR2 (germline): SGHAT, FQDESV (reference sequence). The CDR3 is 13 residues long. Here the CDR3 DNA reads TGTGCCAGCAGCTATAGCAGACACTACGAGCAGTACTTC. Protein: CASSYSRHYEQYF.

CDR3 region: CASSPSTGKGYGYTF. Here the CDR3 DNA reads TGTGCCAGCTCACCCTCGACAGGGAAGGGCTATGGCTACACCTTC. The V gene is TRBV18, the J gene TRBJ1-2, with TRBD1 matching 7 bases. CDR1 KGHSH and CDR2 LQKENI come from the germline V gene. The trim removed 3 bases at V and 4 bases at J, leaving 8 bases unmatched. This CDR3 spans 15 amino acids.

V and J are TRBV13 and TRBJ2-5; no definite D call. Germline CDR1 reads PRHDT; CDR2 reads FYEKMQ (reference sequence). V shed 6 bases and J shed 4 bases, with 9 bases lying between them. The CDR3 spans 12 residues. The CDR3 reads CASRSMLETQYF. The CDR3 nucleotides read TGTGCCAGCAGGTCGATGTTAGAGACCCAGTACTTC.

CDR3 protein: CASRPTSGGYGSEQFF. The DNA for the CDR3 is TGCGCCAGCAGACCCACTAGCGGGGGGTACGGCAGTGAGCAGTTCTTC. The rearrangement uses TRBV5-1 and TRBJ2-1; 12 bases agree with TRBD2. V shed 5 bases and J 9 bases; nucleotides not matched to a gene: 12. The CDR3 has 16 amino acids. Germline V gene lookup returns CDR1 SGHRS and CDR2 YFSETQ.

The chain has TRBV11-2 and TRBJ1-1; no reliable D call. This CDR3 region has 14 residues. Trimming shortened V by 7 bases and J by 0 bases, and 12 bases separated the two germline ends. The germline V gene encodes CDR1 SGHAT and CDR2 FQNNGV. The CDR3 bases are TGTGCCAGCACCCTAGGGCACCTGAACACTGAAGCTTTCTTT. Translated: CASTLGHLNTEAFF.

The chain employs TRBV4-1 and TRBJ2-6; D gene unclear. This CDR3 contains 16 residues. Trimming took off 2 bases at V and 2 bases at J, with 10 bases between the two ends. Per the germline V gene, CDR1 is MGHRA and CDR2 is YSYEKL. The DNA for the CDR3 is TGCGCCAGCAGCCAACCCTCGGAAACTGGGGCCAACGTCCTGACTTTC. Amino acids: CASSQPSETGANVLTF.

V usage is TRBV7-2 and J usage is TRBJ1-1; D is uncertain. The V gene lost 4 bases and the J gene lost 1 base, with 7 bases spanning the gap. This CDR3 comprises 13 residues. Germline V gene sequence: CDR1 SGHTA, CDR2 FQGNSA. CDR3 sequence: CASSSRPNTEAFF. In DNA form, the CDR3 reads TGTGCCAGCAGCTCTAGACCGAACACTGAAGCTTTCTTT. The full variable domain, its missing parts supplied by reference TRBV7-2 and TRBJ1-1, is GAGVSQSPSNKVTEKGKDVELRCDPISGHTALYWYRQSLGQGLEFLIYFQGNSAPDKSGLPSDRFSAERTGGSVSTLTIQRTQQEDSAVYLCASSSRPNTEAFFGQGTRLTVV.

This chain joins TRBV7-9 and TRBJ1-1; D is uncertain. Trimming took off 5 bases at V and 3 bases at J, with 10 bases between the two ends. The V gene's germline CDR1 is SEHNR and CDR2 FQNEAQ (reference sequence). This CDR3 region has 13 residues. CDR3 sequence (DNA): TGTGCCAGCAGCGTACCGAGGGACACTGAAGCTTTCTTT. This gives the protein CASSVPRDTEAFF.

The chain uses TRBV9 and TRBJ2-7, with 8 bases identical to TRBD2. The CDR3 has 16 amino acids. With V trimmed by 3 bases and J by 0 bases, 8 bases remained unmatched. The V gene's germline CDR1 is SGDLS and CDR2 YYNGEE. CDR3 DNA sequence: TGTGCCAGCAGCGGTGCCCGGGGGGGCAGCTCCTACGAGCAGTACTTC. Amino acids: CASSGARGGSSYEQYF. Full variable domain (outside the CDR3, taken from reference TRBV9 and TRBJ2-7): DSGVTQTPKHLITATGQRVTLRCSPRSGDLSVYWYQQSLDQGLQFLIQYYNGEERAKGNILERFSAQQFPDLHSELNLSSLELGDSALYFCASSGARGGSSYEQYFGPGTRLTVT.

This rearrangement joins TRBV5-6 to TRBJ1-2; a weak D match, TRBD1 (5 bases). CDR3 length: 13 residues. Per the germline V gene, CDR1 is SGHDT and CDR2 is YYEEEE. Trimming left V 4 bases short and J 5 bases short, with 12 bases between. In DNA form, the CDR3 reads TGTGCCAGCAGCGCCTTAGGGGTTTATGGCTACACCTTC. It codes for CASSALGVYGYTF.

The rearrangement joins TRBV7-2 to TRBJ1-5, with TRBD1 as a possible D gene (5 bases). The CDR3 has 15 amino acids. Looked up from germline, CDR1 is SGHTA and CDR2 is FQGNSA. V lost 3 bases and J 2 bases, leaving 11 bases between the germline ends. The CDR3 loop reads CASSFGGAGNQPQHF. In nucleotides, the CDR3 is TGTGCCAGCAGCTTTGGGGGAGCGGGCAATCAGCCCCAGCATTTT.